These 8 T cell receptor beta chains were all obtained from the same sample, sequenced in a study of blood T cell repertoires in COVID-19. Sequencing used immunoSEQ multiplex PCR; TCRdb keeps in-frame clones, though not all of them. The profile shows a few hundred thousand clones, 85% to 90% of them singletons. The sample consisted of PBMCs or T cells enriched from blood (not recorded which). All receptors come from a man under 40 who had recovered from COVID-19.

CDR3 DNA sequence: TGTGCCAGCACCTGGGCTAGCGGGAGGCAAAGCTCCTACGAGCAGTACTTC. Protein product: CASTWASGRQSSYEQYF. V usage is TRBV7-8 and J usage is TRBJ2-7, with 11 bases fitting TRBD2. From germline, CDR1 is SGHVS and CDR2 FQNEAQ. With 7 bases clipped from V and 0 bases from J, the junction kept 11 bases outside the gene matches. This CDR3 is built from 17 residues.

The chain links TRBV3-1 (or the pseudogene TRBV3-2) to TRBJ2-7; no reliable D call. V shed 3 bases and J shed 3 bases, with 9 bases lying between them. Germline values: CDR1 LGHDT, CDR2 YNNKEL (reference sequence). The CDR3 runs to 13 residues. The CDR3 DNA follows: TGTGCCAGCAGCCAGGGCCCTCACTACGAGCAGTACTTC. Residues: CASSQGPHYEQYF.

This chain connects TRBV5-1 to TRBJ1-6; 8 bases fit TRBD1. This CDR3 has 14 amino acids. Germline-derived CDR1 and CDR2 are SGHRS and YFSETQ. V was pared by 4 bases and J by 7 bases, with 4 bases of the junction left unmatched. CDR3 region: CASSQTGENSPLHF. CDR3 nucleotide sequence: TGCGCCAGCAGCCAGACAGGGGAGAATTCACCCCTCCACTTT.

The V call is TRBV18, the J call TRBJ1-5, with TRBD1 identical over 7 bases. The CDR3 is made up of 14 amino acids. Trimming removed 3 bases from V and 4 bases from J; junction bases left unmatched: 3. Germline V gene data show CDR1 as KGHSH and CDR2 as LQKENI. The CDR3 loop is CASSPGQLNQPQHF. DNA of the CDR3: TGTGCCAGCTCACCGGGACAGCTTAATCAGCCCCAGCATTTT.

Here the CDR3 DNA reads TGCAGCGTTGCGGCGGGGGCAGATCAGCCCCAGCATTTT. Protein product: CSVAAGADQPQHF. V and J are TRBV29-1 and TRBJ1-5; perhaps TRBD1 as D (6 bases). The V gene lost 4 bases and the J gene lost 5 bases, with 12 bases spanning the gap. CDR1 and CDR2 from the germline V gene are SQVTM and ANQGSEA. The CDR3 consists of 13 residues.

The chain employs TRBV5-1 and TRBJ2-2, with D possibly matching TRBD1 (5 bases). With 5 bases removed from V and 1 base from J, the gap between germline ends came to 12 bases. The CDR3 is made up of 15 amino acids. CDR1 is SGHRS and CDR2 is YFSETQ in the germline V gene. As DNA, the CDR3 is TGCGCCAGCAGGCCAGTAACAGGGAACACCGGGGAGCTGTTTTTT. The encoded protein is CASRPVTGNTGELFF.

The chain joins TRBV6-5 to TRBJ1-4, with D possibly matching TRBD1 (6 bases). The germline V and J ends were trimmed by 6 bases and 4 bases, with 15 bases remaining between them. The germline V gene has CDR1 MNHEY and CDR2 SVGAGI. The CDR3 is 15 residues long. CDR3 sequence reads: CASRDSVSYNEKLFF. CDR3 coding DNA: TGTGCCAGCAGGGACAGTGTGTCTTATAATGAAAAACTGTTTTTT.

The chain carries TRBV19 and TRBJ2-1; 7 positions match TRBD2. The germline V gene encodes CDR1 LNHDA and CDR2 SQIVND (reference sequence). The J segment lost 7 bases and the V segment lost 6 bases, leaving 6 bases of the junction unmatched. The CDR3 spans 13 residues. DNA of the CDR3: TGTGCCAGTAGGATCAACGGGGGGAATGAGCAGTTCTTC. Its protein product is CASRINGGNEQFF.